The text below deals with one TCR beta chain. Its matching antigen is unknown. The data are from a study of T cell repertoires in cytomegalovirus infection. Per germline, CDR1 SGHVS and CDR2 FNYEAQ. Trimming shortened V by 5 bases and J by 7 bases, and 20 bases separated the two germline ends. The length of the CDR3 is 16 residues. Via MiXCR, TCRdb re-called the reads, giving one row per CDR3 protein. The table shows fewer than 650,000 distinct CDR3 sequences, with almost 40% occurring only once. This sequence joins TRBV7-6 and TRBJ1-4, with TRBD1 as a possible D gene (6 bases). This specimen was cultured PBMCs, taken from culture after CMV antigen stimulation. This clonotype was sampled from a human donor in good health (CMV status not recorded). Some clones in this sample may be carry-over from other donors' samples. The CDR3 coding sequence is TGTGCCAGCAGCCCCGCTGGGGGGCGCGGGGTTGAAAAACTGTTTTTT. Encoded protein: CASSPAGGRGVEKLFF.